Shown below are 25 T cell receptor beta chains from a single sample sequenced in a study of T cells in Graves' hyperthyroidism and ophthalmopathy (dated 2019 in TCRdb). The library was made by multiplex PCR. Sequenced using an Illumina HiSeq 2000. Amplification of TCR beta CDR3 regions was carried out from RNA transcripts. The TCR CDR3 was subjected to a first round of RT-PCR using the HTBI primer set and the Qiagen OneStep RT-PCR kit. TCRdb trimmed public reads at Q25 via fastp, called clones via MiXCR and kept in-frame beta chains. Entries are consolidated by CDR3 protein sequence, retaining the most common genes and DNA. The sample yields under 400,000 distinct CDR3 sequences; 11% to 15% were counted once. The ten top clones hold about 11% of the sample. Sequencing was done on a sample of blood. The source is a woman in her fifties or sixties with Graves' hyperthyroidism.

The rearrangement links TRBV5-1 to TRBJ2-7; 7 positions agree with TRBD2. Trimming cost V 1 base and J 2 bases; bases outside gene matches: 12. Per germline, CDR1 SGHRS and CDR2 YFSETQ. The CDR3 extends over 17 amino acids. The CDR3 protein is CASSLPVTSEKTYEQYF. The CDR3 nucleotides are TGCGCCAGCAGCTTGCCCGTTACTAGCGAGAAAACCTACGAGCAGTACTTC.

This clonotype was seen at least ten times. V and J are TRBV25-1 and TRBJ2-1; no definite D call. The germline V and J ends were trimmed by 2 bases and 7 bases, with 12 bases remaining between them. The length of the CDR3 is 14 residues. Germline assignment: CDR1 MGHDK and CDR2 SYGVNS. The DNA of the CDR3 is TGTGCCAGCAGTGAAAAACAGAATAGGAATGAGCAGTTCTTC. Its translation: CASSEKQNRNEQFF.

The chain joins TRBV20-1 to TRBJ2-1; D perhaps matches TRBD2 (6 bases). CDR3 length: 16 amino acids. Germline CDR1 and CDR2: DFQATT and SNEGSKA (reference sequence). The germline V and J ends were trimmed by 6 bases and 4 bases, with 22 bases remaining between them. The CDR3, as DNA: TGCAGTGCAACCTGGAACGGGGGAGAAGGGTACAATGAGCAGTTCTTC. Amino acids: CSATWNGGEGYNEQFF.

This clonotype came up many times. The chain links TRBV11-3 to TRBJ2-7, with 13 bases identical to TRBD2. With V trimmed by 5 bases and J by 2 bases, 6 bases remained unmatched. This CDR3 spans 16 amino acids. CDR1 and CDR2 from the germline V gene are SGHNT and YENEEA. The CDR3 reads CASSRQLAGGTYEQYF. In DNA, the CDR3 is TGTGCCAGCAGCCGCCAACTAGCGGGAGGGACCTACGAGCAGTACTTC.

This clonotype has ten or more counts. V usage is TRBV11-2 and J usage is TRBJ1-3; TRBD1 aligns across 10 bases. Germline V gene data show CDR1 as SGHAT and CDR2 as FQNNGV. V shed 4 bases and J 1 base; nucleotides not matched to a gene: 10. The CDR3 spans 18 residues. This CDR3 reads CASSSDRGLSPSGNTIYF. The CDR3 coding sequence is TGTGCCAGCAGCTCCGACAGGGGGCTTTCTCCTTCTGGAAACACCATATATTTT.

This clonotype appeared many times. The rearrangement links TRBV11-3 to TRBJ2-1, with TRBD2 identical over 9 bases. V shed 4 bases, J shed 0 bases, and the junction held 1 base outside the gene matches. In germline, CDR1 is SGHNT, CDR2 YENEEA. The CDR3 is 15 amino acids. CDR3 sequence (DNA): TGTGCCAGCAGCTGGCGGGAGGGCTCCTACAATGAGCAGTTCTTC. This gives the protein CASSWREGSYNEQFF.

This clonotype was seen at least ten times. This chain uses TRBV12-3 or TRBV12-4 with TRBJ2-3; D perhaps matches TRBD1 (6 bases). CDR3 length equals 13 residues. V was cut by 6 bases and J by 2 bases, with 9 bases left in between. The CDR3 here is CASSRDTTDTQYF. The CDR3 DNA follows: TGTGCCAGCAGCCGGGACACCACAGATACGCAGTATTTT.

The sample holds one count of this clonotype. The V and J genes are TRBV20-1 and TRBJ1-3; no clear D. The CDR3 covers 16 residues. CDR1 DFQATT and CDR2 SNEGSKA come from the germline V gene (reference sequence). V lost 6 bases to trimming and J lost 1 base, with 19 bases between them. CDR3 in DNA: TGCAGTGCCCTTCCTCGCCTTGGAGAGTCTGGAAACACCATATATTTT. Its translation: CSALPRLGESGNTIYF.

CDR3 in amino acids: CASSYSGLAGADTQYF. CDR3 nucleotides: TGTGCCAGCAGTTACTCGGGACTAGCGGGAGCAGATACGCAGTATTTT. The rearrangement links TRBV6-5 to TRBJ2-3, with 14 bases identical to TRBD2. Germline V gives CDR1 MNHEY, CDR2 SVGAGI. V was clipped by 0 bases and J by 4 bases; unmatched bases: 0. The CDR3 loop spans 16 amino acids.

The chain couples TRBV24-1 to TRBJ2-3; D gene ambiguous. V gave up 7 bases and J gave up 2 bases, with 12 bases separating them. This CDR3 spans 14 amino acids. Germline CDR1 reads KGHDR; CDR2 reads SFDVKD. CDR3 sequence: CATSQTTLTDTQYF. The CDR3, as DNA: TGTGCCACCAGCCAGACCACCCTCACAGATACGCAGTATTTT.

This clonotype was seen many times. The chain joins TRBV6-1 to TRBJ2-7, with 7 bases matching TRBD1. The trim removed 6 bases at V and 4 bases at J, leaving 9 bases unmatched. The CDR3 extends over 14 amino acids. Germline loops: CDR1 MNHNS, CDR2 SASEGT. Written as DNA, the CDR3 is TGTGCCAGCAGCCCGGACAGGATGGCGTACGAGCAGTACTTC. It translates to CASSPDRMAYEQYF.

The rearrangement uses TRBV11-3 and TRBJ2-2, with unresolved D. CDR1 SGHNT and CDR2 YENEEA come from the germline V gene. Trimming removed 2 bases at V and 2 bases at J, with 9 bases between. The CDR3 is 15 residues long. CDR3 DNA: TGTGCCAGCAGCTTACCTCCTCAAAACACCGGGGAGCTGTTTTTT. It is translated as CASSLPPQNTGELFF.

This clonotype was seen repeatedly, ten times or more. The chain employs TRBV5-1 and TRBJ1-4; D not certain. Germline lookup yields CDR1 SGHRS and CDR2 YFSETQ. V dropped 3 bases and J dropped 0 bases, with 9 bases sitting between them. The CDR3 sequence is 15 residues long. The CDR3 region is CASSSSVSTNEKLFF. The CDR3 DNA reads TGCGCCAGCAGCTCCTCAGTTTCAACTAATGAAAAACTGTTTTTT. The full variable domain, its missing parts supplied by reference TRBV5-1 and TRBJ1-4, is KAGVTQTPRYLIKTRGQQVTLSCSPISGHRSVSWYQQTPGQGLQFLFEYFSETQRNKGNFPGRFSGRQFSNSRSEMNVSTLELGDSALYLCASSSSVSTNEKLFFGSGTQLSVL.

This clonotype came up a few times. The chain uses TRBV4-1 and TRBJ2-7, with a tentative D call TRBD2 (6 bases). The CDR3 loop spans 14 amino acids. Germline V gives CDR1 MGHRA, CDR2 YSYEKL. The ends were cut back, 6 bases at V and 3 bases at J, with 15 bases in the middle. The CDR3 is CASSPRGRGYEQYF. DNA for the CDR3: TGCGCCAGCAGTCCGCGGGGAAGGGGCTACGAGCAGTACTTC.

This clonotype showed up just a few times. This sequence joins TRBV24-1 and TRBJ1-2, with 8 bases lining up with TRBD1. Germline CDR1 reads KGHDR; CDR2 reads SFDVKD. The CDR3 is made up of 15 amino acids. After removal of 4 bases from V and 4 bases from J, the junction contained 7 bases not matched to a gene. The CDR3 coding sequence is TGTGCCACCAGTGACCCGGGACAGGAGGTCTATGGCTACACCTTC. It translates to CATSDPGQEVYGYTF.

This clonotype was counted between two and nine times. The chain recombines TRBV12-3 or TRBV12-4 with TRBJ2-1; possibly TRBD2 for D (6 bases). V was clipped by 4 bases and J by 9 bases, with 16 bases between them. This CDR3 has 14 residues. The CDR3 here is CASSYGGYRAEQFF. CDR3 bases: TGTGCCAGCAGTTACGGGGGATATAGGGCTGAGCAGTTCTTC.

This rearrangement joins TRBV5-1 to TRBJ2-3, with D unclear. Trimming stripped 1 base from V and 1 base from J, with 10 bases between. The CDR3 extends over 15 amino acids. Germline CDR1 and CDR2: SGHRS and YFSETQ. CDR3 region: CASSLYGAGTDTQYF. The CDR3 coding sequence is TGCGCCAGCAGCTTGTACGGAGCCGGCACAGATACGCAGTATTTT.

CDR3 sequence: CSVRRREAGTGELFF. CDR3 nucleotide sequence: TGCAGCGTTCGAAGGCGGGAGGCTGGCACCGGGGAGCTGTTTTTT. The chain links TRBV29-1 to TRBJ2-2; 8 bases fit TRBD2. The germline CDR1 and CDR2 sequences are SQVTM and ANQGSEA. Germline trimming cut 5 bases from V and 4 bases from J; bases unmatched to any gene: 9. The CDR3 loop spans 15 amino acids.

This clonotype was observed many times. The chain joins TRBV2 to TRBJ2-2; 7 bases line up with TRBD2. Germline V gene data show CDR1 as SNHLY and CDR2 as FYNNEI. Losses at the gene ends were 2 bases for V and 4 bases for J; bases not matched to a gene: 10. This CDR3 is 17 amino acids long. This chain's CDR3 is CASSERRAGVGTGELFF. CDR3 nucleotide sequence: TGTGCCAGCAGTGAAAGGAGGGCGGGAGTAGGCACCGGGGAGCTGTTTTTT.

This clonotype came up many times. The chain links TRBV11-3 to TRBJ2-1; TRBD2 agrees at 10 bases. Germline V gene sequence: CDR1 SGHNT, CDR2 YENEEA. After removal of 1 base from V and 8 bases from J, the junction contained 2 bases not matched to a gene. The CDR3 covers 14 residues. CDR3 amino acids: CASSLGGTSDEQFF. The CDR3 coding sequence is TGTGCCAGCAGCTTAGGCGGGACTAGCGATGAGCAGTTCTTC.

This clonotype occurred many times. The rearrangement uses TRBV11-2 and TRBJ2-7, with 7 bases aligning to TRBD2. Trimming removed 4 bases from V and 1 base from J; junction bases left unmatched: 4. CDR1 and CDR2 from the germline V gene are SGHAT and FQNNGV. This CDR3 comprises 14 residues. CDR3 bases: TGTGCCAGCAGCTCGAGGCGGGAGTCCTACGAGCAGTACTTC. Translating gives CASSSRRESYEQYF.

This clonotype has just a few counts. The V and J genes are TRBV18 and TRBJ2-7, with D possibly called TRBD1 or TRBD2 (5 bases each). V shed 3 bases and J shed 6 bases, with 12 bases lying between them. The CDR3 is 13 amino acids. The V gene's germline CDR1 is KGHSH and CDR2 LQKENI. CDR3 nucleotides: TGTGCCAGCTCACCTCGGGACGAGCTCGAGCAGTACTTC. Translation gives CASSPRDELEQYF.

In this sample, this clonotype turned up a few times. The CDR3 loop is CSASPGLGDTIYF. The DNA for the CDR3 is TGCAGTGCTAGTCCCGGCCTGGGAGACACCATATATTTT. The rearrangement uses TRBV20-1 and TRBJ1-3, with D hard to call. The germline CDR1 and CDR2 sequences are DFQATT and SNEGSKA (reference sequence). The germline V and J ends were trimmed by 3 bases and 8 bases, with 14 bases remaining between them. The CDR3 is 13 residues long.

This clonotype was seen repeatedly, ten times or more. This chain links TRBV6-1 with TRBJ2-1; 9 nucleotides line up with TRBD2. CDR1 is MNHNS and CDR2 is SASEGT in the germline V gene. V lost 6 bases, J lost 4 bases, and 4 bases stayed unmatched. The CDR3 length is 14 residues. The CDR3 DNA sequence: TGTGCCAGCAGGACTAGCGGACTTTACAATGAGCAGTTCTTC. Residues: CASRTSGLYNEQFF.

This clonotype was observed at least ten times. V usage is TRBV27 and J usage is TRBJ1-1, with D possibly being TRBD1 (5 bases). V was clipped by 0 bases and J by 4 bases, with 9 bases between them. The CDR3 spans 14 residues. The germline V gene has CDR1 MNHEY and CDR2 SMNVEV (reference sequence). The CDR3 protein is CASSLSWGGTEAFF. In nucleotides, the CDR3 is TGTGCCAGCAGTTTATCGTGGGGGGGCACTGAAGCTTTCTTT.